This is a list of T cell receptor beta chains from one sample in a study of cytomegalovirus exposure and HLA in healthy donors. Generated by immunoSEQ multiplex PCR, the TCRdb table keeps only in-frame clones and is missing some. The repertoire consists of about 180,000 clones, with 80% occurring once and the leading ten covering 6% to 7.5%. Source material: PBMCs. Receptors were obtained from a man aged 25-45 years in good health and CMV-seropositive. Each CDR3 is given with its conserved first and last residue. Fields, in order: clone size, V gene, J gene, D gene, CDR3 protein, CDR3 DNA. A D gene is named only where the DNA matches it firmly. A row's size may be missing; if present it is once, few, many or a size class.

abundance: few; v_gene: TRBV5-1; j_gene: TRBJ2-7; d_gene: NA; CDR3aa: CASSLAVSHEQYF; CDR3nt: TGCGCCAGCAGCTTGGCCGTTAGTCACGAGCAGTACTTC
abundance: NA; v_gene: TRBV6-1; j_gene: TRBJ2-3; d_gene: TRBD1; CDR3aa: CASSEWTGSSTDTQYF; CDR3nt: TGTGCCAGCAGTGAATGGACAGGGTCTAGCACAGATACGCAGTATTTT
abundance: NA; v_gene: TRBV6-5; j_gene: TRBJ1-1; d_gene: TRBD1; CDR3aa: CASSPPGTGDTEAFF; CDR3nt: TGTGCCAGCAGTCCCCCCGGGACAGGGGACACTGAAGCTTTCTTT
abundance: NA; v_gene: TRBV10-3; j_gene: TRBJ1-1; d_gene: TRBD1; CDR3aa: CAISDPQGEAFF; CDR3nt: TGTGCCATCAGTGATCCACAGGGGGAAGCTTTCTTT
abundance: NA; v_gene: TRBV5-1; j_gene: TRBJ2-3; d_gene: NA; CDR3aa: CASSLALNTDTQYF; CDR3nt: TGCGCCAGCAGCTTAGCGCTCAACACAGATACGCAGTATTTT
abundance: NA; v_gene: TRBV6-6; j_gene: TRBJ1-6; d_gene: NA; CDR3aa: CASSGTGPDSPLHF; CDR3nt: TGTGCCAGCAGCGGAACAGGACCAGATTCACCCCTCCACTTT
abundance: NA; v_gene: TRBV28; j_gene: TRBJ2-7; d_gene: TRBD1; CDR3aa: CASPPLNPRGSYEQYF; CDR3nt: TGTGCCAGCCCCCCGCTCAACCCCAGGGGGAGTTACGAGCAGTACTTC
abundance: NA; v_gene: TRBV6-5; j_gene: TRBJ2-3; d_gene: TRBD2; CDR3aa: CASSGGREGADTQYF; CDR3nt: TGTGCCAGCAGTGGAGGGCGGGAGGGGGCAGATACGCAGTATTTT
abundance: NA; v_gene: TRBV6-5; j_gene: TRBJ2-7; d_gene: NA; CDR3aa: CASSYSLRNYYEQYF; CDR3nt: TGTGCCAGCAGTTACTCGCTGCGGAACTACTACGAGCAGTACTTC
abundance: NA; v_gene: TRBV2; j_gene: TRBJ1-6; d_gene: NA; CDR3aa: CASSVTGYNSPLHF; CDR3nt: TGTGCCAGCAGCGTGACAGGCTATAATTCACCCCTCCACTTT
abundance: once; v_gene: TRBV2; j_gene: TRBJ1-2; d_gene: NA; CDR3aa: CASSHREQSIYGYTF; CDR3nt: TGTGCCAGCAGTCACCGGGAACAGTCCATCTATGGCTACACCTTC
abundance: many; v_gene: TRBV5-4; j_gene: TRBJ1-1; d_gene: TRBD1; CDR3aa: CASSSDRASEGSTEAFF; CDR3nt: TGTGCCAGCAGCTCCGACAGGGCCAGCGAGGGCAGCACTGAAGCTTTCTTT
abundance: NA; v_gene: TRBV18; j_gene: TRBJ2-2; d_gene: TRBD2; CDR3aa: CASSPRSLAGVSNTGELFF; CDR3nt: TGTGCCAGCTCACCAAGGTCGCTAGCGGGAGTTTCGAACACCGGGGAGCTGTTTTTT
abundance: NA; v_gene: TRBV6-1; j_gene: TRBJ1-1; d_gene: NA; CDR3aa: CASSEGEGSGSPEAFF; CDR3nt: TGTGCCAGCAGTGAAGGCGAGGGTAGCGGGTCCCCTGAAGCTTTCTTT
abundance: NA; v_gene: TRBV11-3; j_gene: TRBJ1-2; d_gene: TRBD1; CDR3aa: CASSHRQGVFGGYTF; CDR3nt: TGTGCCAGCAGCCATCGACAGGGGGTTTTTGGTGGCTACACCTTC
abundance: NA; v_gene: TRBV27; j_gene: TRBJ2-2; d_gene: TRBD1; CDR3aa: CASSPDRGIAGELFF; CDR3nt: TGTGCCAGCAGTCCCGACAGGGGGATTGCCGGGGAGCTGTTTTTT
abundance: NA; v_gene: TRBV11-2; j_gene: TRBJ2-5; d_gene: TRBD1; CDR3aa: CASTRGGQGIETQYF; CDR3nt: TGTGCCAGCACGAGAGGGGGACAGGGCATCGAGACCCAGTACTTC
abundance: NA; v_gene: TRBV7-9; j_gene: TRBJ2-2; d_gene: NA; CDR3aa: CASTRGPNTGELFF; CDR3nt: TGTGCCAGCACCCGGGGTCCGAACACCGGGGAGCTGTTTTTT
abundance: once; v_gene: TRBV18; j_gene: TRBJ2-1; d_gene: TRBD2; CDR3aa: CASSPFLAGVTHEQFF; CDR3nt: TGTGCCAGCTCACCCTTCCTAGCGGGAGTTACCCATGAGCAGTTCTTC
abundance: few; v_gene: TRBV6-6; j_gene: TRBJ2-1; d_gene: TRBD2; CDR3aa: CASSYSMREYDNEQFF; CDR3nt: TGTGCCAGCAGTTACTCGATGCGGGAGTACGACAATGAGCAGTTCTTC
abundance: NA; v_gene: TRBV11-3; j_gene: TRBJ1-6; d_gene: NA; CDR3aa: CASSLADSPLHF; CDR3nt: TGTGCCAGCAGCTTGGCAGATTCACCCCTCCACTTT
abundance: NA; v_gene: TRBV9; j_gene: TRBJ2-7; d_gene: NA; CDR3aa: CGRAQQQYF; CDR3nt: TGCGGGCGGGCCCAGCAGCAGTACTTC
abundance: NA; v_gene: TRBV5-4; j_gene: TRBJ2-7; d_gene: TRBD2; CDR3aa: CASSSKREALSEQYF; CDR3nt: TGTGCCAGCAGCTCTAAGCGGGAGGCCCTCTCCGAGCAGTACTTC
abundance: once; v_gene: TRBV11-3; j_gene: TRBJ2-3; d_gene: TRBD2; CDR3aa: CASSFIAGTDTQYF; CDR3nt: TGTGCCAGCAGCTTCATAGCGGGAACAGATACGCAGTATTTT
abundance: NA; v_gene: TRBV7-2; j_gene: TRBJ2-2; d_gene: TRBD2; CDR3aa: CASSPGTSGTNTGELFF; CDR3nt: TGTGCCAGCAGCCCCGGGACTAGCGGGACGAACACCGGGGAGCTGTTTTTT
abundance: few; v_gene: TRBV5-6; j_gene: TRBJ2-6; d_gene: NA; CDR3aa: CASSYRSAGANVLTF; CDR3nt: TGTGCCAGCAGCTATCGGTCTGCCGGGGCCAACGTCCTGACTTTC
abundance: NA; v_gene: TRBV6-5; j_gene: TRBJ2-1; d_gene: TRBD2; CDR3aa: CASSLIAGGLDEQFF; CDR3nt: TGTGCCAGCAGTTTAATAGCGGGAGGGCTGGATGAGCAGTTCTTC
abundance: NA; v_gene: TRBV11-2; j_gene: TRBJ2-5; d_gene: NA; CDR3aa: CASRSGGWETQYF; CDR3nt: TGTGCCAGCAGATCAGGGGGGTGGGAGACCCAGTACTTC
abundance: NA; v_gene: TRBV2; j_gene: TRBJ1-2; d_gene: TRBD1; CDR3aa: CASSEFGTGDRYGYTF; CDR3nt: TGTGCCAGCAGTGAATTTGGGACAGGGGATCGGTATGGCTACACCTTC
abundance: many; v_gene: TRBV9; j_gene: TRBJ2-5; d_gene: NA; CDR3aa: CASSVEEYQETQYF; CDR3nt: TGTGCCAGCAGCGTAGAAGAGTACCAAGAGACCCAGTACTTC
abundance: few; v_gene: TRBV28; j_gene: TRBJ1-1; d_gene: NA; CDR3aa: CASSTGLSEAFF; CDR3nt: TGTGCCAGCAGCACAGGGCTTTCTGAAGCTTTCTTT
abundance: NA; v_gene: TRBV27; j_gene: TRBJ2-7; d_gene: TRBD1; CDR3aa: CASSSNPPDRGGYEQYF; CDR3nt: TGTGCCAGCAGTTCCAACCCCCCGGACAGGGGCGGCTACGAGCAGTACTTC
abundance: NA; v_gene: TRBV10-3; j_gene: TRBJ2-7; d_gene: TRBD1; CDR3aa: CAISRSPGQGAGEQYF; CDR3nt: TGTGCCATCAGTCGGTCGCCGGGACAGGGGGCCGGGGAGCAGTACTTC
abundance: NA; v_gene: TRBV29-1; j_gene: TRBJ2-2; d_gene: TRBD2; CDR3aa: CSVAVSAGGNTGELFF; CDR3nt: TGCAGCGTCGCCGTGTCGGCGGGGGGGAACACCGGGGAGCTGTTTTTT
abundance: NA; v_gene: TRBV19; j_gene: TRBJ2-7; d_gene: NA; CDR3aa: CASSPSASYEQYF; CDR3nt: TGTGCCAGTAGCCCTAGCGCCTCCTACGAGCAGTACTTC
abundance: few; v_gene: TRBV11-3; j_gene: TRBJ2-7; d_gene: TRBD1; CDR3aa: CASSFPDRGNPQYF; CDR3nt: TGTGCCAGCAGCTTCCCCGACAGGGGGAACCCGCAGTACTTC
abundance: NA; v_gene: TRBV18; j_gene: TRBJ1-1; d_gene: NA; CDR3aa: CASSPRGLNTEAFF; CDR3nt: TGTGCCAGCTCACCACGCGGCCTGAACACTGAAGCTTTCTTT